This T cell receptor beta chain was obtained from a study of cytomegalovirus exposure and HLA in healthy donors (dated by TCRdb to between 2016 and 2019). With regard to the full study: An earlier analysis of several hundred of the donors reported approximately 300 Gb of sequence data and around 120 million unique TCR beta sequences obtained from around 170 million T cells. All discovery cohort repertoires had been generated on a single sequencing platform. Donor age, sex, ethnicity and CMV serostatus were collected together with the repertoire data. The number of typed donors differed by locus: about 629-640 for A, B, C, DRB1 and DQB1; 522 for DQA1; fewer than 610 for DPA1; and around 490 for DPB1. To predict cytomegalovirus infection status, the study combined high-throughput TCR immunosequencing, statistical association of individual TCRs with disease status, and machine learning. Roughly 5 DR-DQ haplotypes were handled as single units for association and clustering, since linkage in the cohort was strong. A later analysis re-analyzed previously published TCR beta repertoires from 650 to 800 donors and added high-resolution HLA genotyping to study TCR occurrence patterns. Among the roughly 400 genotyped donors, around 81% belonged to the genetic ancestry cluster associated with self-reported Caucasian donors. Rather than using new phenotypic data, the later analysis identified candidate immune exposures from TCR beta sequences and from how often those sequences occurred across donors. Roughly 300 gigabases of sequencing data and approximately 93 million unique TCR sequences were included in an early release covering around 600 HLA-typed donors. The study profiled the T cell repertoires of approximately 700 subjects by immunosequencing and related them to cytomegalovirus serostatus. The aim of the study was to test whether cataloging public T cell receptors could identify signatures of past pathogen exposure. An earlier analysis of 500 to 750 of the donors applied high-throughput TCR beta sequencing to assess whether each TCR beta V gene segment acted as functional or pseudogenic. Along with the roughly 710-subject first cohort, a separate validation cohort of over a hundred different subjects was used. Among about 370 genotyped donors of the cohort, an average of about 220,000 unique TCR beta nucleotide sequences was sequenced per donor, of which about 20% were non-productive. HLA typing included class I and class II loci at four-digit resolution. A later genetic analysis took genome-wide SNP genotypes for about 60% of the roughly 670 donors and used that subset as a discovery cohort.

Libraries were built with the immunoSEQ multiplex PCR assay. For the multiplex PCR, a mixture combining 60 forward primers for TCR Vbeta segments and 13 reverse primers for TCR Jbeta segments was used. The CDR3 region of rearranged TCR beta genes was amplified from genomic DNA with a multiplex PCR assay. On the Illumina HiSeq System, the amplified TCR beta libraries were sequenced as 87-base-pair reads. For the original study's pipeline: Across the roughly 700 repertoires, a later analysis counted roughly 84 million unique TCR beta chains, roughly 11 million of which were shared by at least two donors. Raw reads were error-corrected and collapsed into unique sequences by a nearest-neighbor algorithm in which closely related sequences were merged to remove PCR and sequencing errors. To assign V, D and J gene segments, CDR3 sequences were aligned to IMGT reference sequences. Each retained sequence needed at least a six-nucleotide match to both a V gene segment and a J gene segment. Rearrangements were classified as productive when the CDR3 lacked stop codons and remained in frame with V and J, and all other rearrangements were classified as non-productive. CDR3 was defined by IMGT convention, running from the second conserved V-encoded cysteine to the conserved J-encoded phenylalanine. Sequences without an unambiguous match to a single V gene segment were excluded from the earlier analysis of approximately 600 of the donors. In an earlier analysis of several hundred of the donors, V segments were called functional above 56.7% productive rearrangements and were called segregating when the between-donor standard deviation exceeded 5%. A statistical classification framework was developed to diagnose cytomegalovirus status using the catalog of TCR beta chain sequences. In a later analysis, TCR nucleotide sequences were compared against IMGT/GENE-DB human TR gene sequences so that V and J genes could be assigned. The TCRdist pipeline was used in a later analysis to assign CDR3 sequences and most-parsimonious VDJ recombination scenarios. A later analysis defined each TCR beta chain by its CDR3 amino acid sequence plus V-gene family, and excluded reads lacking a unique V-gene family. In a later analysis, around 650 highly shared, low-generation-probability nucleotide sequences were removed to address suspected cross-contamination and a sequencing artifact. A later analysis calculated a clonal expansion index for each public chain from normalized within-repertoire ranks of inferred template counts. A later analysis computed generation probabilities with a VDJ recombination model fitted to out-of-frame rearrangements, and checked the results against IGoR. Hypergeometric tests were used in a later analysis to score TCR-TCR, TCR-HLA and TCR-CMV co-occurrence, with a repertoire-size bias correction applied to the TCR pairs. A later analysis estimated false discovery rates by permuting HLA or CMV assignments 20 times. In a later analysis, co-occurring TCRs were grouped using DBSCAN, and TCRdist sequence similarity was added for clustering within HLA-allele-positive subsets. Repertoires with fewer than 30,000 or more than 120,000 public chains, plus five repertoires with anomalous nucleotide sharing, were excluded from co-occurrence clustering. TCRdb provides this immuneACCESS table in a form limited to in-frame rearrangements. Some clones are lacking; in checked studies, under half of them reflect an unresolved V gene, and why the rest are absent is not known. V and J calls and clone size come straight from that table; D and trimming were deduced from the DNA. Within this sample are 140,000 to 150,000 clones, with about four fifths of them counted one time only. The top ten clones comprise 4.5% to 5.5% of the sample.

A word on this clone: Its recognized antigen is unknown. Per-base qualities were not stored, and no clone one base away is much larger.

In total, roughly 710 healthy bone marrow donors made up the cohort. At the time of sampling, all cohort members were nominally healthy, though unrecorded immune exposures were likely present. The donor tested CMV seronegative, placing the donor among the 300 to 400 seronegative members of the cohort. Each donor provided a peripheral blood sample, and peripheral blood mononuclear cells were used for TCR beta sequencing. Genomic DNA extraction from the blood cell samples was performed with the Qiagen DNeasy Blood Extraction Kit. Inclusive of the bounding cysteine and phenylalanine, the CDR3 is 12 residues long. The DNA shown is the 36-base CDR3, in frame from base 1. The germline V gene sets CDR1 to MNHEY and CDR2 to SVGAGI. The germline ends are 10 bases apart after V is trimmed by 6 bases and J by 10 bases. Paper-wide results and their limitations: V-gene and J-gene trimming of TCR beta chains was associated with a missense DCLRE1C variant in a later genetic analysis, and the association was replicated in an independent cohort. In a later analysis, around 17,000 TCR beta sequences were associated with specific HLA alleles at a false discovery rate of 0.05. According to a later genetic analysis, donors in an Asian-associated ancestry cluster had fewer N-insertions in productive TCRs than the approximately 700-donor mean. In a later analysis, the rate of TCR association differed among HLA loci, with DRB1 alleles having the most associated TCRs and HLA-C alleles having the fewest. Because some donors lacked HLA typing at each locus, the association tests relied only on the typed subset. Presence/absence analyses assumed roughly uniform sequencing depth across donors, an assumption that may not hold. A later analysis found that most CMV-associated TCR beta chains appeared HLA-restricted, with HLA associations seemingly driven largely by CMV exposure. Only TCR beta chains were sequenced in this cohort, and the absence of alpha or paired-chain data limited detectable features. Some 15 rarely observed V segments, including chromosome 9 orphons, were excluded from the earlier analysis of several hundred of the donors because counts were too low. The classifier was reported to diagnose cytomegalovirus status with high specificity and sensitivity in both the original cohort and the validation cohort. The sequencing pipeline was judged likely to have produced a cluster of highly shared sequence variants as a technical artifact. Across donors, most TCR sequences were observed very rarely, whereas some public TCRs were present in many individuals. In an earlier analysis of around 600 of the donors, most TCR beta V segments were observed in productive rearrangements about 87% or about 30% of the time, broadly matching IMGT annotations. A total of some 180 TCR beta chains were listed by the study as associated with cytomegalovirus. Correlated functional status among segregating V segments might reflect linkage disequilibrium, but an unknown experimental factor could not be ruled out. The 87-base-pair reads could not distinguish some IMGT-functional V segments, including TRBV6-2 and TRBV6-3, so those segments were excluded. In a later analysis, HLA-associated TCR beta chains showed more clonal expansion and lower generation probabilities than non-associated chains that were equally common. According to a later analysis, parvovirus B19, influenza, CMV and Epstein-Barr virus appeared linked to several top co-occurrence clusters. In vitro tests confirmed that a few of the cytomegalovirus-associated TCR beta chains recognize cytomegalovirus antigens. A further reported finding was that TCR beta sequences accurately predicted the HLA-A and HLA-B alleles for most subjects in the first cohort. CMV serostatus was the only immune exposure information available for the cohort. When HLA alleles, especially DR and DQ, strongly co-occurred, attributing TCR associations to individual alleles was difficult. The authors suggested that the approach could potentially be extended to other disease states and immunological phenotypes.

The chain was built from TRBV6-5 and TRBJ1-6; no D gene is confidently identified. This sequence was found in a man aged 35 to 55 in good health and CMV-seronegative. The sequenced material came from PBMCs. In nucleotides, the sequence is TGTGCCAGCAGACAAACAAAATCACCCCTCCACTTT. The resulting protein is CASRQTKSPLHF.